This T cell receptor (beta chain) was identified during a study of T cells after yellow fever vaccination. General observations from the study: Weaker, the secondary response peaked sooner, at day 5 versus 15. Clonotypes found in both CD4 and CD8 compartments made up a small share. In FACS-sorted repertoires, abundant clonotypes from the bulk population could appear as contaminants.

Making TCR cDNA involved 5'RACE template switching, which added UMIs and a universal primer site. From the 5' RACE reads, TCRdb called clonotypes with MiXCR, one entry per CDR3 protein. The data hold under 600,000 distinct CDR3 sequences, with just over 20% observed a single time. Trimming pared 6 bases from V and 1 base from J, leaving 13 bases between. The V gene's germline CDR1 is SNHLY and CDR2 FYNNEI. The CDR3 has 14 amino acids. A note on this clonotype: Its cognate antigen is unknown.

V gene TRBV2 combines with J gene TRBJ2-7; possible D gene TRBD2, 6 bases. The sequenced sample was PBMCs, obtained about 20 days after the first yellow fever vaccination. The sequence was obtained from a man in his late teens or twenties who received the YFV17D yellow fever vaccine. CDR3 loop: CASSGGVLSYEQYF. The CDR3 DNA follows: TGTGCCAGCAGCGGGGGAGTTTTATCCTACGAGCAGTACTTC.